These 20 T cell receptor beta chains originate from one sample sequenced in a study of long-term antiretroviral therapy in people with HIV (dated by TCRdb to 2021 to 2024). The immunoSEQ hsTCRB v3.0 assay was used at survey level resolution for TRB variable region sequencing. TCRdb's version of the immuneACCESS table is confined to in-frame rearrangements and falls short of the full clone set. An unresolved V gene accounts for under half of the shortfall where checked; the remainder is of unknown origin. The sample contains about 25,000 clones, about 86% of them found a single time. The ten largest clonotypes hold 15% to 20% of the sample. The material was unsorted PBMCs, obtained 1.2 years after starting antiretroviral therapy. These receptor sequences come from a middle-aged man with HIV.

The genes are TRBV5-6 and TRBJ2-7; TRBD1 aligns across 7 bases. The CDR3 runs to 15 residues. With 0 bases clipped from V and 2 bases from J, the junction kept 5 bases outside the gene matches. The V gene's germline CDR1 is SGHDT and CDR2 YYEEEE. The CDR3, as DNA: TGTGCCAGCAGCTTGGGCTGGGACAGACCCTACGAGCAGTACTTC. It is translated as CASSLGWDRPYEQYF.

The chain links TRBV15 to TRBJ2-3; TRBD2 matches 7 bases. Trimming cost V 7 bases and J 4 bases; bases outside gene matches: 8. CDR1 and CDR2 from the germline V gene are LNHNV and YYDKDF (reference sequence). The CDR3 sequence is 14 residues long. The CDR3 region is CATIRGDDADTQYF. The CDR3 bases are TGTGCCACCATCCGGGGGGATGACGCAGATACGCAGTATTTT. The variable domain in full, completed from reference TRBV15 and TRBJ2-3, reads DAMVIQNPRYQVTQFGKPVTLSCSQTLNHNVMYWYQQKSSQAPKLLFHYYDKDFNNEADTPDNFQSRRPNTSFCFLDIRSPGLGDTAMYLCATIRGDDADTQYFGPGTRLTVL.

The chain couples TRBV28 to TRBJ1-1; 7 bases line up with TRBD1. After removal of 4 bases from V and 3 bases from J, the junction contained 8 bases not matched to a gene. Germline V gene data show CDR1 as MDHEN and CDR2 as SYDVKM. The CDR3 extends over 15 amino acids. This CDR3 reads CASSSYRGSYTEAFF. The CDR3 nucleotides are TGTGCCAGCAGTTCCTACAGGGGATCGTACACTGAAGCTTTCTTT.

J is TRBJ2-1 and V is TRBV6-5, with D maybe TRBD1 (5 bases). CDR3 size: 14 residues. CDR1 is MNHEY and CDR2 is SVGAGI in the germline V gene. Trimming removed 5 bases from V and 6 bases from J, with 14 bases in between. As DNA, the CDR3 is TGTGCCAGCAGTAAACCAGGGTCGGGCAATGAGCAGTTCTTC. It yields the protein CASSKPGSGNEQFF.

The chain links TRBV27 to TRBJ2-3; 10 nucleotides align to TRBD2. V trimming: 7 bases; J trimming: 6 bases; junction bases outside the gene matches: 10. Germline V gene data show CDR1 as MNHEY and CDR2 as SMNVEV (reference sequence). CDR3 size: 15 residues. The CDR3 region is CASTLLAGRRDTQYF. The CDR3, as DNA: TGTGCCAGCACTCTACTAGCGGGGAGACGGGATACGCAGTATTTT.

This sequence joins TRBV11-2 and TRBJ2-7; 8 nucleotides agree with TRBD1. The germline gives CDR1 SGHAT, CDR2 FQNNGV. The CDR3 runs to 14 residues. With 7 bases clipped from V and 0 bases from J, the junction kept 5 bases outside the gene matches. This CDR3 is CASTQTGASYEQYF. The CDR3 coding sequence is TGTGCCAGCACCCAGACAGGGGCCTCCTACGAGCAGTACTTC. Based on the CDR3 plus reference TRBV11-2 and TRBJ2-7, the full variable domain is EAGVAQSPRYKIIEKRQSVAFWCNPISGHATLYWYQQILGQGPKLLIQFQNNGVVDDSQLPKDRFSAERLKGVDSTLKIQPAKLEDSAVYLCASTQTGASYEQYFGPGTRLTVT.

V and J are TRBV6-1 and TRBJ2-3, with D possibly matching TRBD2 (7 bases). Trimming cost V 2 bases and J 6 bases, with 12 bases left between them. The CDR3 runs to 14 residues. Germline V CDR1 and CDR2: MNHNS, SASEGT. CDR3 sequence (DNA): TGTGCCAGCAGTGAACCGGGGGGCCTTGATACGCAGTATTTT. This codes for CASSEPGGLDTQYF.

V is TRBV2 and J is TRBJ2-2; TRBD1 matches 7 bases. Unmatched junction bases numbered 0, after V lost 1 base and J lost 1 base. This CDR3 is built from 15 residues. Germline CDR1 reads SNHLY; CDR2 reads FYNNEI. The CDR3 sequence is CASSEDRGNTGELFF. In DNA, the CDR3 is TGTGCCAGCAGTGAAGACAGGGGGAACACCGGGGAGCTGTTTTTT.

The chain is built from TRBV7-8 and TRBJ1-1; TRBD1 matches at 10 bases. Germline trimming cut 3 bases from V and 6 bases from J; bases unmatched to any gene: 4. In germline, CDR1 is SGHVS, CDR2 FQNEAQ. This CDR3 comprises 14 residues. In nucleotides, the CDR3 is TGTGCCAGCAGCTTTTTGGGACAGGGGTCTGAAGCTTTCTTT. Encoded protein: CASSFLGQGSEAFF. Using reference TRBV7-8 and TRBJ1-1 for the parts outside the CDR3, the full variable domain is GAGVSQSPRYKVAKRGQDVALRCDPISGHVSLFWYQQALGQGPEFLTYFQNEAQLDKSGLPSDRFFAERPEGSVSTLKIQRTQQEDSAVYLCASSFLGQGSEAFFGQGTRLTVV.

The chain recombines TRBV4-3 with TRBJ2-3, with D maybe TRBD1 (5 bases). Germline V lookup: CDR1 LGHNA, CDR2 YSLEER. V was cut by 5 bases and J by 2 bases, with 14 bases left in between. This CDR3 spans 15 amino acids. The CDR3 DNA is TGCGCCAGCAGCTCCGAAGGGGCCCTCACAGATACGCAGTATTTT. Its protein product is CASSSEGALTDTQYF.

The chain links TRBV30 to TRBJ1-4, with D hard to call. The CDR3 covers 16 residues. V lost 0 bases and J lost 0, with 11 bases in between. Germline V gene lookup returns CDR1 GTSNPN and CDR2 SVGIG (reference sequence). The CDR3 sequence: CAWSVSRTATNEKLFF. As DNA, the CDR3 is TGTGCCTGGAGTGTGAGTCGAACAGCAACTAATGAAAAACTGTTTTTT.

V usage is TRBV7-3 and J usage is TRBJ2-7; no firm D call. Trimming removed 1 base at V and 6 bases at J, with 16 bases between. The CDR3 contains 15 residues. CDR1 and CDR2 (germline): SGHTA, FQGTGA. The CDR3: CASSLSPEASREQYF. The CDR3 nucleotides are TGTGCCAGCAGCTTAAGTCCTGAGGCCTCTCGCGAGCAGTACTTC.

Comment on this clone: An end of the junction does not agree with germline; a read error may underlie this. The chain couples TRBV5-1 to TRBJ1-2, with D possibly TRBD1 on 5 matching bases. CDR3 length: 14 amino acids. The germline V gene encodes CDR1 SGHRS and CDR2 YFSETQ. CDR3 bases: TGCGCCAGCAGCCAAGGGTTGACAGAGTATGTCTACACCTTC. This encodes CASSQGLTEYVYTF.

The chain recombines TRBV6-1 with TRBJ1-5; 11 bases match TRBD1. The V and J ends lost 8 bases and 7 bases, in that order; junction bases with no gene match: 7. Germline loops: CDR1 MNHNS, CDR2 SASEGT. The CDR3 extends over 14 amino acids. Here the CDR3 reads CASGGGTGGQPQHF. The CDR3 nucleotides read TGTGCCAGCGGTGGGGGGACAGGGGGGCAGCCCCAGCATTTT.

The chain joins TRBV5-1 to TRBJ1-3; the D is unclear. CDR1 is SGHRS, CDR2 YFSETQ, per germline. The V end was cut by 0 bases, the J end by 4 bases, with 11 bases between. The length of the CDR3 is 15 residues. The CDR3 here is CASSLDGVSGNTIYF. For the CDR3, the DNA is TGCGCCAGCAGCTTGGATGGGGTTTCAGGAAACACCATATATTTT.

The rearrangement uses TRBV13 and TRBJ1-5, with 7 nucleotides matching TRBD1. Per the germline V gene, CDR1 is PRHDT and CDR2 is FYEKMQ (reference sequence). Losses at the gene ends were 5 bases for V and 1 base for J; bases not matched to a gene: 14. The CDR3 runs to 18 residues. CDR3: CASSLSASWTGSNQPQHF. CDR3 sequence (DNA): TGTGCCAGCAGCCTATCTGCTTCGTGGACAGGCAGCAATCAGCCCCAGCATTTT.

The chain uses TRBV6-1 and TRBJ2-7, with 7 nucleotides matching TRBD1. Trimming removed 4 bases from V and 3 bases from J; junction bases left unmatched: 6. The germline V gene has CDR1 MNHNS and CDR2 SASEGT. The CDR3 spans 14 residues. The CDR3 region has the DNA TGTGCCAGCAGTGGACCGACAGGGAACTACGAGCAGTACTTC. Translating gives CASSGPTGNYEQYF.

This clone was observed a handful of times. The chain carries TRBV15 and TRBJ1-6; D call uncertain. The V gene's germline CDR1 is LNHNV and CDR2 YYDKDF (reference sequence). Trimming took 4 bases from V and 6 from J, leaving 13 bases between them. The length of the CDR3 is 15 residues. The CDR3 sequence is CATSKYGGTNSPLHF. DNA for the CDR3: TGTGCCACCAGCAAATACGGTGGAACTAATTCACCCCTCCACTTT.

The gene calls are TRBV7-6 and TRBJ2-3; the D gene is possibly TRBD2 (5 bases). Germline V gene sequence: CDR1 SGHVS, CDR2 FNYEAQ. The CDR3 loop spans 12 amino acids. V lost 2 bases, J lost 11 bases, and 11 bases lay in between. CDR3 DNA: TGTGCCAGCAGCTTATGGACTTCCGTGCAGTATTTT. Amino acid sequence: CASSLWTSVQYF.

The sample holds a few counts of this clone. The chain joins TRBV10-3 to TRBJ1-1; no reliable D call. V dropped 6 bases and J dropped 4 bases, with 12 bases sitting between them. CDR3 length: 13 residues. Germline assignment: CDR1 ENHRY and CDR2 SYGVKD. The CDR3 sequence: CAISSGWGTEAFF. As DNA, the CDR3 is TGTGCCATCAGCTCGGGTTGGGGCACTGAAGCTTTCTTT.